Shown below are 22 T cell receptor beta chains from a single sample sequenced in a study of CD8 T cells in ankylosing spondylitis. Each CDR3 protein is one row after TCRdb ran MiXCR on the 5' RACE reads. The sample shows about 130,000 distinct CDR3 sequences, 6% to 8% of them seen only once. The source material was blood, either unsorted or a sorted T cell fraction (not recorded which). The receptors shown here come from a female donor with ankylosing spondylitis or in good health (not recorded which).

This clonotype has ten or more counts. The genes are TRBV27 and TRBJ2-7; D unresolved. CDR3 length equals 14 residues. In germline, CDR1 is MNHEY, CDR2 SMNVEV (reference sequence). The germline V and J ends were trimmed by 0 bases and 4 bases, with 10 bases remaining between them. This CDR3 is CASSLSEQYYEQYF. CDR3 nucleotide sequence: TGTGCCAGCAGTTTATCGGAGCAGTATTACGAGCAGTACTTC.

This clonotype has just a few counts. This chain connects TRBV5-5 to TRBJ2-3, with TRBD2 identical over 7 bases. This CDR3 is built from 13 residues. Germline values: CDR1 SGHKS, CDR2 YYEKEE (reference sequence). V gave up 4 bases and J gave up 4 bases; unmatched junction bases: 3. The CDR3 spells CASSQAGSDTQYF. CDR3 in DNA: TGTGCCAGCAGCCAAGCGGGGTCAGATACGCAGTATTTT.

This clonotype was observed many times. The gene calls are TRBV19 and TRBJ1-1; D gene uncertain. Trimming took 5 bases from V and 6 from J, leaving 16 bases between them. Germline assignment: CDR1 LNHDA and CDR2 SQIVND (reference sequence). This CDR3 comprises 14 residues. Here the CDR3 reads CASSPRPPGAEAFF. The CDR3 DNA follows: TGTGCCAGTAGTCCCCGACCCCCTGGTGCTGAAGCTTTCTTT.

The chain recombines TRBV4-2 with TRBJ2-1, with TRBD1 matching over 10 bases. Germline CDR1 reads LGHNA; CDR2 reads YNFKEQ. Germline trimming cut 3 bases from V and 6 bases from J; bases unmatched to any gene: 8. The CDR3 sequence is 16 residues long. The CDR3 spells CASSQAHGTGANEQFF. For the CDR3, the DNA is TGTGCCAGCAGCCAGGCGCACGGGACAGGGGCCAATGAGCAGTTCTTC.

The sample holds many counts of this clonotype. The chain couples TRBV12-3 or TRBV12-4 to TRBJ2-1, with TRBD2 matching over 8 bases. J was trimmed by 6 bases and V by 2 bases; bases with no gene match: 3. This CDR3 spans 14 amino acids. The CDR3 loop reads CASSLRGLGNEQFF. In DNA, the CDR3 is TGTGCCAGCAGTTTAAGGGGACTAGGCAATGAGCAGTTCTTC.

This clonotype came up many times. The chain combines TRBV12-3 or TRBV12-4 with TRBJ2-2; 9 nucleotides align to TRBD1. There are 16 residues in the CDR3. With V trimmed by 7 bases and J by 4 bases, 10 bases remained unmatched. CDR3 protein: CASTIATGGVTGELFF. The CDR3, as DNA: TGTGCCAGCACCATTGCGACAGGGGGTGTCACCGGGGAGCTGTTTTTT.

This clonotype has a handful of counts. The rearrangement uses TRBV29-1 and TRBJ1-1; D is unresolved. Between the trimmed V and J ends, which lost 4 bases and 8 bases, there was a span of 8 bases. The CDR3 contains 10 residues. In germline, CDR1 is SQVTM, CDR2 ANQGSEA. CDR3 residues: CSVVLREAFF. CDR3 sequence (DNA): TGCAGCGTTGTGTTGAGGGAAGCTTTCTTT.

Notes on this clonotype: This may be a read error, as it is one base from a much larger clone. This chain links TRBV7-9 with TRBJ2-1; no clear D gene. The CDR3 extends over 12 amino acids. Germline V CDR1 and CDR2: SEHNR, FQNEAQ (reference sequence). CDR3 protein: CASSFFYNEQLF. The CDR3 DNA sequence: TGTGCCAGCAGCTTCTTTTACAATGAGCAGCTCTTC. The whole variable domain, filled in from reference TRBV7-9 and TRBJ2-1, reads DTGVSQNPRHKITKRGQNVTFRCDPISEHNRLYWYRQTLGQGPEFLTYFQNEAQLEKSRLLSDRFSAERPKGSFSTLEIQRTEQGDSAMYLCASSFFYNEQLFGPGTRLTVL.

This clonotype was picked up many times. The chain links TRBV15 to TRBJ1-2; perhaps TRBD1 as D (6 bases). Germline assignment: CDR1 LNHNV and CDR2 YYDKDF (reference sequence). The CDR3 runs 13 residues. Trimming stripped 9 bases from V and 8 bases from J, with 19 bases between. This CDR3 is CATTTGRGSGYTF. CDR3 nucleotides: TGTGCCACAACCACAGGGCGGGGTTCGGGCTACACCTTC.

V and J are TRBV11-2 and TRBJ2-3; D ambiguous. The V end lost 5 bases, the J end lost 0 bases, and 18 bases lay between the germline ends. The CDR3 contains 17 residues. Germline V gene lookup returns CDR1 SGHAT and CDR2 FQNNGV. The CDR3 nucleotides read TGTGCCAGCAGCCCCGTCTGGGGAAGAACTAGCACAGATACGCAGTATTTT. This gives the protein CASSPVWGRTSTDTQYF.

A few counts support this clonotype. This rearrangement joins TRBV5-6 to TRBJ2-1; 7 bases line up with TRBD1. With 2 bases clipped from V and 5 bases from J, the junction kept 4 bases outside the gene matches. The CDR3 loop spans 14 amino acids. Per the germline V gene, CDR1 is SGHDT and CDR2 is YYEEEE. The CDR3 reads CASSFRGTDNEQFF. CDR3 in DNA: TGTGCCAGCAGCTTTCGAGGGACAGACAATGAGCAGTTCTTC.

The CDR3: CASSLSFPTGGSGGELFF. CDR3 coding DNA: TGTGCCAGCAGCTTAAGTTTCCCGACAGGGGGCTCTGGCGGGGAGCTGTTTTTT. The chain links TRBV7-3 to TRBJ2-2; 10 nucleotides match TRBD1. The germline CDR1 and CDR2 sequences are SGHTA and FQGTGA. After removal of 1 base from V and 7 bases from J, the junction contained 12 bases not matched to a gene. CDR3 length: 18 amino acids.

This clonotype appeared many times. The CDR3 loop reads CASNLGLAGGLWFF. The CDR3 DNA reads as TGTGCCAGCAACCTGGGACTAGCGGGGGGGTTATGGTTCTTC. This chain links TRBV6-5 with TRBJ2-1, with 16 bases lining up with TRBD2. CDR1 is MNHEY, CDR2 SVGAGI, per germline. The CDR3 sequence is 14 residues long. Trimming cost V 7 bases and J 15 bases; bases outside gene matches: 9.

This clonotype occurred many times. This chain connects TRBV7-9 to TRBJ2-2; D remains unclear. The ends were cut back, 5 bases at V and 1 base at J, with 11 bases in the middle. The CDR3 consists of 15 residues. CDR1 and CDR2 from the germline V gene are SEHNR and FQNEAQ (reference sequence). CDR3 nucleotides: TGTGCCAGCAGCCTAGGAGCAGGGAACACCGGGGAGCTGTTTTTT. As protein: CASSLGAGNTGELFF.

This clonotype has a count of ten or more. J is TRBJ1-6 and V is TRBV3-1; D perhaps matches TRBD1 (5 bases). The CDR3 covers 15 residues. The V end was cut by 4 bases, the J end by 10 bases, with 17 bases between. Per germline, CDR1 LGHDT and CDR2 YNNKEL (reference sequence). This chain's CDR3 is CASSRDGGLTSPLHF. DNA for the CDR3: TGTGCCAGCAGCCGTGATGGGGGTCTCACCTCACCCCTCCACTTT.

This clonotype was observed many times. J is TRBJ1-4 and V is TRBV28, with unresolved D. CDR1 is MDHEN, CDR2 SYDVKM, per germline. The CDR3 runs 15 residues. Trimming pared 6 bases from V and 0 bases from J, leaving 11 bases between. The CDR3 reads CASSPPGSTNEKLFF. CDR3 coding DNA: TGTGCCAGCAGCCCCCCGGGGTCAACTAATGAAAAACTGTTTTTT.

CDR3 amino acids: CASSPGQGREETQYF. CDR3 bases: TGCGCCAGCAGCCCGGGACAGGGGAGGGAAGAGACCCAGTACTTC. The chain recombines TRBV5-1 with TRBJ2-5, with 10 nucleotides matching TRBD1. This CDR3 contains 15 residues. Germline CDR1 and CDR2: SGHRS and YFSETQ. V gave up 4 bases and J gave up 3 bases; unmatched junction bases: 6.

This clonotype was recorded at least ten times. The rearrangement links TRBV25-1 to TRBJ2-1, with TRBD2 identical over 9 bases. This CDR3 spans 20 amino acids. J gave up 6 bases and V 1 base, and 19 bases lay outside the gene matches. Per germline, CDR1 MGHDK and CDR2 SYGVNS. The CDR3 sequence: CASSELEPSGEKSSGNEQFF. The CDR3 region has the DNA TGTGCCAGCAGTGAATTGGAACCTAGCGGGGAAAAATCTTCTGGCAATGAGCAGTTCTTC. Combining the CDR3 with reference TRBV25-1 and TRBJ2-1 gives the whole variable domain EADIYQTPRYLVIGTGKKITLECSQTMGHDKMYWYQQDPGMELHLIHYSYGVNSTEKGDLSSESTVSRIRTEHFPLTLESARPSHTSQYLCASSELEPSGEKSSGNEQFFGPGTRLTVL.

This clonotype was observed once. One base away lies a much larger clone, so this may be a sequencing read error. The V call is TRBV7-2, the J call TRBJ1-1; 8 bases are a match to TRBD1. This CDR3 is built from 14 residues. Per germline, CDR1 SGHTA and CDR2 FQGNSA. For the CDR3, the DNA is TGTGCCAGCAGCATAACAGGGGGGGACACTGCAGCTTTCTTT. It yields the protein CASSITGGDTAAFF.

This clonotype was counted many times. The gene calls are TRBV15 and TRBJ1-6, with D perhaps matching TRBD1 (6 bases). Germline-derived CDR1 and CDR2 are LNHNV and YYDKDF (reference sequence). The CDR3 contains 16 residues. Trimming pared 0 bases from V and 3 bases from J, leaving 9 bases between. The CDR3 here is CATSRERQDYNSPLHF. The CDR3 nucleotides read TGTGCCACCAGCAGAGAAAGACAGGACTATAATTCACCCCTCCACTTT.

This clonotype has ten or more counts. V and J are TRBV20-1 and TRBJ2-3, with D uncertain. V was cut by 0 bases and J by 6 bases, with 16 bases left in between. Germline CDR1 is DFQATT and CDR2 is SNEGSKA (reference sequence). This CDR3 is 15 amino acids long. Written as DNA, the CDR3 is TGCAGTGCTAGAGATACGAATAGGGTCTGGGATACGCAGTATTTT. As protein: CSARDTNRVWDTQYF.

The chain has TRBV20-1 and TRBJ2-7; D is perhaps TRBD1 (6 bases). The CDR3 is 14 amino acids. Germline V lookup: CDR1 DFQATT, CDR2 SNEGSKA (reference sequence). The V end lost 1 base, the J end lost 3 bases, and 13 bases lay between the germline ends. The DNA of the CDR3 is TGCAGTGCTAGAGTGGGGACAACATTCTACGAGCAGTACTTC. This sequence encodes CSARVGTTFYEQYF.